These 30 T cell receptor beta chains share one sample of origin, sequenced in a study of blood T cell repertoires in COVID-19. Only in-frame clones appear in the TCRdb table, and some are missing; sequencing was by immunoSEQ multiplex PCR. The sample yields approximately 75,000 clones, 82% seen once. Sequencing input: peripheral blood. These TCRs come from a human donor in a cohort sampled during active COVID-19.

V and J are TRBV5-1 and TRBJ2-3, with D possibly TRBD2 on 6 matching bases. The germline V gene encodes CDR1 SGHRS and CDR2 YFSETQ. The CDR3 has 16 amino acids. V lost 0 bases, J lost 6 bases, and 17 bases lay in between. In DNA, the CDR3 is TGCGCCAGCAGCTTGGGGGAACTAGCCACCTCGGATACGCAGTATTTT. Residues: CASSLGELATSDTQYF.

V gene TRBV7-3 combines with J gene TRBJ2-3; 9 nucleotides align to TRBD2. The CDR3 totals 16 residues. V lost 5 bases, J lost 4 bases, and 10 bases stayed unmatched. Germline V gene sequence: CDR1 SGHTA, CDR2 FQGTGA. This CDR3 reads CASSRLLAGTADTQYF. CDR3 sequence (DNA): TGTGCCAGCAGCCGCCTCCTAGCGGGGACGGCAGATACGCAGTATTTT.

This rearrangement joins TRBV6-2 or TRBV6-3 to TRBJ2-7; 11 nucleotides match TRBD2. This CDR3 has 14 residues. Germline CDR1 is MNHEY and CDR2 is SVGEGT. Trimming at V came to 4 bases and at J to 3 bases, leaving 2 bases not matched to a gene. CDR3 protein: CASSSTSGGYEQYF. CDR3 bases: TGTGCCAGCAGTTCTACTAGCGGGGGCTACGAGCAGTACTTC.

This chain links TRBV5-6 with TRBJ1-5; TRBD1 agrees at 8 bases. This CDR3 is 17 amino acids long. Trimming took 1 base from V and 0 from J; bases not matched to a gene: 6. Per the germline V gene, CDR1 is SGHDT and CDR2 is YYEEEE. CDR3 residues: CASSLSIGQGSNQPQHF. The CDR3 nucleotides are TGTGCCAGCAGCTTGTCTATAGGACAGGGTAGCAATCAGCCCCAGCATTTT.

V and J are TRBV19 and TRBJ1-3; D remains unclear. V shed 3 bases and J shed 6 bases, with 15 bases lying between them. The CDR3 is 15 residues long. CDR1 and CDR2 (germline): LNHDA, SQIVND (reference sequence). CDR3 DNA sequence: TGTGCCAGTAGTATGCGAAATTTCGGAGTAAACACCATATATTTT. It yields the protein CASSMRNFGVNTIYF.

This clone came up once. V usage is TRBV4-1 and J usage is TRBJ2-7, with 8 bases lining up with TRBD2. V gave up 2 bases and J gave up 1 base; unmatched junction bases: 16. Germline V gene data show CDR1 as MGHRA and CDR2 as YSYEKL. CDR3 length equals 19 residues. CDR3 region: CASSQPAGGGKRGSYEQYF. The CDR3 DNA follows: TGCGCCAGCAGCCAACCGGCCGGGGGGGGTAAGCGGGGTTCCTACGAGCAGTACTTC.

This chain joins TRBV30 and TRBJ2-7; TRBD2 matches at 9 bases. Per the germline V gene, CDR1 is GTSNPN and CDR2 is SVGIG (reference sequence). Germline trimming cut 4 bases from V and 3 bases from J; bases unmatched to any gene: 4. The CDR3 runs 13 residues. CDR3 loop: CAWKKRGVYEQYF. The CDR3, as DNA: TGTGCCTGGAAAAAGCGGGGGGTCTACGAGCAGTACTTC.

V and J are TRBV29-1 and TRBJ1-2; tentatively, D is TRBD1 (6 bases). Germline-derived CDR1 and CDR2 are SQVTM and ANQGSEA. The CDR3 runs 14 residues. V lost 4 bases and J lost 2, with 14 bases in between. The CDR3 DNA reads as TGCAGCGTTGGGCCGACAGGCGGAAACTATGGCTACACCTTC. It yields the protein CSVGPTGGNYGYTF.

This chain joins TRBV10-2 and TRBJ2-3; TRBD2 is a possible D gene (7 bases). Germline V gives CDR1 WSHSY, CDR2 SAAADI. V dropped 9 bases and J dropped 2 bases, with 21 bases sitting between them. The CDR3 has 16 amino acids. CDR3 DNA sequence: TGCGCCAGTGGCCTAGGGGGGGGGCTTATCACAGATACGCAGTATTTT. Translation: CASGLGGGLITDTQYF.

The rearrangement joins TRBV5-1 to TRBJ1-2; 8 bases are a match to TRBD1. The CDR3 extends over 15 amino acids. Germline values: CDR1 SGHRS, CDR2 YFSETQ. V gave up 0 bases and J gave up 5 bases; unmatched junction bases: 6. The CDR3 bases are TGCGCCAGCAGCTTGGAGTCAGGGGGCGGGTATGGCTACACCTTC. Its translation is CASSLESGGGYGYTF.

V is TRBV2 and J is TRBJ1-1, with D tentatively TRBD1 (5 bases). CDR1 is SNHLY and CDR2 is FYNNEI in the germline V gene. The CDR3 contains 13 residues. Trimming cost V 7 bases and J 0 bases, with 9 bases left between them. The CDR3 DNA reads TGTGCCAGCATCAGGGAAATGAACACTGAAGCTTTCTTT. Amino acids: CASIREMNTEAFF.

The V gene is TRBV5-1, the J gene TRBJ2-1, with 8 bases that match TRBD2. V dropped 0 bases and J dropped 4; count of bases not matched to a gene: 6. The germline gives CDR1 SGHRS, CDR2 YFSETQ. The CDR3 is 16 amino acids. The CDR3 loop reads CASSLGSGGVYNEQFF. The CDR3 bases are TGCGCCAGCAGCTTGGGGAGCGGGGGTGTGTACAATGAGCAGTTCTTC.

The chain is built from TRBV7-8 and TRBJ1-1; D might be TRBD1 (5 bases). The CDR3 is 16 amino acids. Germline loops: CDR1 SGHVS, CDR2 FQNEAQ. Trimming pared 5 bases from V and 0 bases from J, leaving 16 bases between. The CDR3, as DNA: TGTGCCAGCAGCAGCGAACAGGATACCATGAACACTGAAGCTTTCTTT. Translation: CASSSEQDTMNTEAFF.

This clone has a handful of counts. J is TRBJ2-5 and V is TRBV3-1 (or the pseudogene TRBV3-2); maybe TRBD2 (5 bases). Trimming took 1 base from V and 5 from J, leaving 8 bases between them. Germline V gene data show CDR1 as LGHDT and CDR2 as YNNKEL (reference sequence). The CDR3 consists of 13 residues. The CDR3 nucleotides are TGTGCCAGCAGCCAAGGCCGGAGGGAGACCCAGTACTTC. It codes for CASSQGRRETQYF.

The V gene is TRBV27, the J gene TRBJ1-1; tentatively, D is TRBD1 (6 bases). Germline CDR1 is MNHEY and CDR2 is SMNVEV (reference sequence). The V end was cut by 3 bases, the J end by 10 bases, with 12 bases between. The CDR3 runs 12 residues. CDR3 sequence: CASSFPTGIAFF. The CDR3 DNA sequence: TGTGCCAGCAGTTTTCCTACAGGGATAGCTTTCTTT.

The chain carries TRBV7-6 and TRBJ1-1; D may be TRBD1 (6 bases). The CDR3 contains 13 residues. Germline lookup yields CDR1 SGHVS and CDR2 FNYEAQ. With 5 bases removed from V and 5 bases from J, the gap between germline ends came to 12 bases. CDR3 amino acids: CASSRNQGTEAFF. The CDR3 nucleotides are TGTGCCAGCAGCAGAAATCAGGGGACTGAAGCTTTCTTT.

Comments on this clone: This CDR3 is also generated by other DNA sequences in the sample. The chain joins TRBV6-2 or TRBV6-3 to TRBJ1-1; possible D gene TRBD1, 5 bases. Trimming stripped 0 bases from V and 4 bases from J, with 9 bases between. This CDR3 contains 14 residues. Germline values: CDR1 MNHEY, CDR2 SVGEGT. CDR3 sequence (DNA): TGTGCCAGCAGTTACTCGGGGGGGGGCACTGAAGCTTTCTTT. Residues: CASSYSGGGTEAFF.

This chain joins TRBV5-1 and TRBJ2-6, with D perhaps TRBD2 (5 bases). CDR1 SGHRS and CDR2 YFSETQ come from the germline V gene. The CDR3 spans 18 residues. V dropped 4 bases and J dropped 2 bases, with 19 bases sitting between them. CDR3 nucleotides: TGCGCCAGCAGCCATGCATTTGGGGAGACGACTGGGGCCAACGTCCTGACTTTC. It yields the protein CASSHAFGETTGANVLTF.

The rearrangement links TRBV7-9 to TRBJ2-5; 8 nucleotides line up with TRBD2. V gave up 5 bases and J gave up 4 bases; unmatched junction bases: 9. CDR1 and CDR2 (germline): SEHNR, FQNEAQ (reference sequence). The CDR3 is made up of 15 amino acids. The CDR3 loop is CASSASGGSGETQYF. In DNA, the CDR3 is TGTGCCAGCAGCGCAAGCGGGGGCAGCGGAGAGACCCAGTACTTC. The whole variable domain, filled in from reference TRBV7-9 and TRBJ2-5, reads DTGVSQNPRHKITKRGQNVTFRCDPISEHNRLYWYRQTLGQGPEFLTYFQNEAQLEKSRLLSDRFSAERPKGSFSTLEIQRTEQGDSAMYLCASSASGGSGETQYFGPGTRLLVL.

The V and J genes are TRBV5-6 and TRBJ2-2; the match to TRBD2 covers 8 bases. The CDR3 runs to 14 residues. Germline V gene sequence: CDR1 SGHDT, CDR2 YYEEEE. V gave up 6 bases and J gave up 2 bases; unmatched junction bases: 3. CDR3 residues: CASIAGSNTGELFF. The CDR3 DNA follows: TGTGCCAGCATAGCGGGGAGTAACACCGGGGAGCTGTTTTTT.

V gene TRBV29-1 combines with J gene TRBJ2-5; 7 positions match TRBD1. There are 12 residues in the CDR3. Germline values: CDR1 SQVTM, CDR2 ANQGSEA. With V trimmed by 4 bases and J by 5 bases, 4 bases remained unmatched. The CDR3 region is CSVGGTAETQYF. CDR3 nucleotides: TGCAGCGTTGGGGGGACAGCCGAGACCCAGTACTTC.

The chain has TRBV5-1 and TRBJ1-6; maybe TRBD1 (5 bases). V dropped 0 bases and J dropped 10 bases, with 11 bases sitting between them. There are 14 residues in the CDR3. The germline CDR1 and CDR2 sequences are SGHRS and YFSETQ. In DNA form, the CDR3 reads TGCGCCAGCAGCTTGGCCCAGGGATCATCACCCCTCCACTTT. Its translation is CASSLAQGSSPLHF.

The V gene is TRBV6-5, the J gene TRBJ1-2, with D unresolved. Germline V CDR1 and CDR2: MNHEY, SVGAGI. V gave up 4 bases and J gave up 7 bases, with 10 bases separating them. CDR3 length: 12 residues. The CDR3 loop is CASSSTGIGYTF. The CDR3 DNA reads TGTGCCAGCAGTTCAACGGGGATTGGCTACACCTTC.

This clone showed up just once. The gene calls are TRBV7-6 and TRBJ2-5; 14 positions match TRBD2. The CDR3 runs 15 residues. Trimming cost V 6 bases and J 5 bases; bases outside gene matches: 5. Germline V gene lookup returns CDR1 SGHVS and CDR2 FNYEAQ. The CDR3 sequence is CASSLGLAGVETQYF. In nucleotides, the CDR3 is TGTGCCAGCAGTTTGGGACTAGCGGGGGTTGAGACCCAGTACTTC.

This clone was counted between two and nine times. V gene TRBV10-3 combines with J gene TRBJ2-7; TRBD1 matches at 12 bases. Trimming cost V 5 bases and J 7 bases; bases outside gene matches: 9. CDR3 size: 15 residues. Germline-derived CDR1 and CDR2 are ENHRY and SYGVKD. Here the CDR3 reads CAISSEGQGAREQYF. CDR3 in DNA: TGTGCCATCAGTTCGGAGGGACAGGGGGCGCGGGAGCAGTACTTC.

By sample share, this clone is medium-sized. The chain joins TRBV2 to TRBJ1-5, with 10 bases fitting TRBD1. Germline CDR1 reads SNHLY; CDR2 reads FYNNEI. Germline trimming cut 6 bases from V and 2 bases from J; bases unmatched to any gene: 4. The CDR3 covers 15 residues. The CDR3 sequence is CASSAGTGGNQPQHF. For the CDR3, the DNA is TGTGCCAGCAGCGCCGGGACAGGGGGCAATCAGCCCCAGCATTTT.

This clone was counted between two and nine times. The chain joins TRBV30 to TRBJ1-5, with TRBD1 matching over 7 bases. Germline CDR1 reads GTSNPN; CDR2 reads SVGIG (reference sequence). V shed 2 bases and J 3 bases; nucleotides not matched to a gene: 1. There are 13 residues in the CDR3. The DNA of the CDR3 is TGTGCCTGGAGTACAGGGGTCAATCAGCCCCAGCATTTT. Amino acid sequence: CAWSTGVNQPQHF.

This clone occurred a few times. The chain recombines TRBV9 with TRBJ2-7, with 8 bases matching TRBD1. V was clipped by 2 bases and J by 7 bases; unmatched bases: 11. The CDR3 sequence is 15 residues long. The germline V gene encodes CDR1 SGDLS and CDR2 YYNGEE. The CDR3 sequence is CASSVQGARIEEQYF. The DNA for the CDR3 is TGTGCCAGCAGCGTTCAGGGGGCGCGGATCGAGGAGCAGTACTTC.

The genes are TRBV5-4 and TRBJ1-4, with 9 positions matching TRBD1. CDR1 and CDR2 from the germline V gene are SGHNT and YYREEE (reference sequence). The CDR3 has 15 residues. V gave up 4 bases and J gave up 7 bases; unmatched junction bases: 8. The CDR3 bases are TGTGCCAGCAGCCAGCCGGGACAGGGTGTTGAAAAACTGTTTTTT. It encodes CASSQPGQGVEKLFF.

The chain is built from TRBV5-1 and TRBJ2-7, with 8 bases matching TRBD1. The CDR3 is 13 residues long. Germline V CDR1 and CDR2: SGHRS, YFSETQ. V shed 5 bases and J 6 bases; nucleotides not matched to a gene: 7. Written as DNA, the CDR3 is TGCGCCAGCAGAACGGGACAGGCACCCGAGCAGTACTTC. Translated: CASRTGQAPEQYF.